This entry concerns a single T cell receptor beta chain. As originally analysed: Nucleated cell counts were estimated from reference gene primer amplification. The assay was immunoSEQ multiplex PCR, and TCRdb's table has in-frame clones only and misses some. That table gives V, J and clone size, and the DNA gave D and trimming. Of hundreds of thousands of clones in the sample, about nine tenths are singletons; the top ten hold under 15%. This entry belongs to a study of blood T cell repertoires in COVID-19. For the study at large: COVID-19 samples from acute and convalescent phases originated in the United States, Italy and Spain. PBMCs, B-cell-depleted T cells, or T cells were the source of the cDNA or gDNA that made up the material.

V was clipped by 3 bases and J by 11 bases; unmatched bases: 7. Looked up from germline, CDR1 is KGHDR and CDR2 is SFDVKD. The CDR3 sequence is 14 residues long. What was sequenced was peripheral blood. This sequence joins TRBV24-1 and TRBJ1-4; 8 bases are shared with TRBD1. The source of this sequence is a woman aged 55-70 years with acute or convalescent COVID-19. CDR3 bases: TGTGCCACCAGTGATACACGACAGGGGCAGAAACTGTTTTTT. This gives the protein CATSDTRQGQKLFF.